A selection of T cell receptor beta chains follows, all from one sample in a study of T cells in Graves' hyperthyroidism and ophthalmopathy. TCRdb recomputed calls from the multiplex PCR reads with MiXCR, one row per CDR3 protein. This sample has hundreds of thousands of distinct CDR3 sequences, with more than 45% found just once. The source material was peripheral blood or thyroid tissue (not recorded which). These receptors all come from a woman between 18 and 29 years old with Graves' hyperthyroidism. Each CDR3 is given with its conserved first and last residue. A D gene is named only where the DNA matches it firmly. Clone size is shown for a subset of rows, as once, few, many or a class of expanded clone.

NA,TRBV20-1,NA,TRBJ1-5,TGCAGTGCTAGTACTTTAGGGCGGGGGAATCAGCCCCAGCATTTT,CSASTLGRGNQPQHF
NA,TRBV15,NA,TRBJ1-2,TGTGCCACCAGCAGAGATACAAGGGGTGGCTACACCTTC,CATSRDTRGGYTF
NA,TRBV5-1,NA,TRBJ2-5,TGCGCCAGCAGCTTGGGTGTCAGACCACCAGAGACCCAGTACTTC,CASSLGVRPPETQYF
many,TRBV20-1,NA,TRBJ1-2,TGCAGTGCTAGAGTTATCCAGGGCACTAACTATGGCTACACCTTC,CSARVIQGTNYGYTF
many,TRBV7-9,TRBD1,TRBJ1-5,TGTGCCAGCAGCAGAGACAGGGGTGGCAATCAGCCCCAGCATTTT,CASSRDRGGNQPQHF
few,TRBV25-1,NA,TRBJ1-1,TGTGCCAGCAGTGCCCCGGGGGGGACTGAAGCTTTCTTT,CASSAPGGTEAFF
few,TRBV10-3,TRBD1,TRBJ1-4,TGTGCCAGCAGTGGGGGACAGACCTCAACTAATGAAAAACTGTTTTTT,CASSGGQTSTNEKLFF
NA,TRBV20-1,NA,TRBJ1-5,TGCAGTGCCAGCAGCACCGGACACACAAATCAGCCCCAGCATTTT,CSASSTGHTNQPQHF
NA,TRBV7-8,NA,TRBJ2-7,TGTGCCAGCAGCTCGGTTAAGCGGTTTTCCTCCTACGAGCAGTACTTC,CASSSVKRFSSYEQYF
few,TRBV10-3,NA,TRBJ2-7,TGTGCCATCCGGGACTTTAACACTGGCTCCTACGAGCAGTACTTC,CAIRDFNTGSYEQYF
NA,TRBV9,NA,TRBJ1-5,TGTGCCAGCAGCCCACAGGATACCTGGGGGCCCCAGCATTTT,CASSPQDTWGPQHF
few,TRBV6-1,NA,TRBJ1-2,TGTGCCAGCAGCGAAGGTGGGGGGGAATATGGCTACACCTTC,CASSEGGGEYGYTF
NA,TRBV29-1,NA,TRBJ1-1,TGCAGCGTTGTTTCAGGGAAGGAGACTGAAGCTTTCTTT,CSVVSGKETEAFF
NA,TRBV7-9,TRBD1,TRBJ1-2,TGTGCCAGCAGCTTGGTGAGGGACAGGGGGCACTATGGCTACACCTTC,CASSLVRDRGHYGYTF
NA,TRBV6-1,TRBD2,TRBJ2-7,TGTGCCAGTTGCCTAGCGGACTACGAGCAGTACTTC,CASCLADYEQYF
NA,TRBV10-3,NA,TRBJ2-6,TGTGCCATCCAGGGACGCCGGGTCCCGGCTGGGGCCAACGTCCTGACTTTC,CAIQGRRVPAGANVLTF
NA,TRBV2,TRBD2,TRBJ2-7,TGTGCCAGCAGCGAGCTAGCGGGACCTTTCTACGAGCAGTACTTC,CASSELAGPFYEQYF
many,TRBV24-1,NA,TRBJ1-1,TGTGCCACCAGTCCCGGGGGGCGGAACACTGAAGCTTTCTTT,CATSPGGRNTEAFF
many,TRBV2,NA,TRBJ1-4,TGTGCCAGCAGTGAAGGGACAGCTCAGAATGAAAAACTGTTTTTT,CASSEGTAQNEKLFF
NA,TRBV20-1,TRBD1,TRBJ1-2,TGCAGTGCTAGGGACAGGGAGGCTGGCTACACCTTC,CSARDREAGYTF
NA,TRBV2,NA,TRBJ2-5,TGTGCCCGCAGCTTCGAAGAGACCCAGTACTTC,CARSFEETQYF
few,TRBV4-1,TRBD1,TRBJ2-7,TGTGCCAGCAGCCAGGCCGGGACAGGGGTGAACGAGCAGTACTTC,CASSQAGTGVNEQYF
NA,TRBV7-2,NA,TRBJ1-3,TGTGCCAGCAGCTTAGTCGCTAGGGGATTTTCTGGAAACACCATATATTTT,CASSLVARGFSGNTIYF
NA,TRBV7-9,NA,TRBJ2-7,TGTGCCGAGGGGAGGCAGAACACCGGGGAGCAGTACTTC,CAEGRQNTGEQYF
NA,TRBV2,NA,TRBJ2-5,TGTGCCAGCAGCCTCCCGGGGGTAGAGTTGGCGGAGACCCAGTACTTC,CASSLPGVELAETQYF
NA,TRBV29-1,NA,TRBJ1-1,TGCAGCGTTGAAGAGGCTAGGGGGAGTGCCCTCCTTACTGAAGCTTTCTTT,CSVEEARGSALLTEAFF
few,TRBV7-8,NA,TRBJ1-4,TGTGCCAGCAGCTTAGTAGGGGATCGTGAAAAACTGTTTTTT,CASSLVGDREKLFF
once,TRBV5-1,NA,TRBJ1-2,TGCGCCAGCATCGGGGGCGGTGGCTACACCTTC,CASIGGGGYTF
NA,TRBV2,TRBD2,TRBJ2-5,TGTGCTAGCGGGAGGACGGGGGAGACCCAGTACTTC,CASGRTGETQYF
NA,TRBV2,TRBD1,TRBJ1-5,TGTGCCAGCCCTAGGACAGGGGACGCCAATCAGCCCCAGCATTTT,CASPRTGDANQPQHF
NA,TRBV24-1,NA,TRBJ2-5,TGTGCCACCAGTGCTAGAGATGAGACCCAGTACTTC,CATSARDETQYF
NA,TRBV2,NA,TRBJ2-5,TGTGCCAGCAACCAGCGGTACCAAGAGACCCAGTACTTC,CASNQRYQETQYF
NA,TRBV5-1,NA,TRBJ2-7,TGCGCCAGCACACTTACTACGGGCGAGCAGTACTTC,CASTLTTGEQYF
NA,TRBV15,NA,TRBJ1-5,TGTGCCACCAGCAGACTAGCGGGAGGGCCCGAGCATTTT,CATSRLAGGPEHF
NA,TRBV20-1,TRBD1,TRBJ2-2,TGCAGTGCGGGACAGACAGGGGAGCTGTTTTTT,CSAGQTGELFF
NA,TRBV7-9,TRBD2,TRBJ2-7,TGTGCCAGCAGCTTTAGACTAGCGGGAAGAAACTACGAGCAGTACTTC,CASSFRLAGRNYEQYF
NA,TRBV7-2,NA,TRBJ2-1,TGTGCCAGCAGCTGGACCAACAATGAGCAGTTCTTC,CASSWTNNEQFF
NA,TRBV15,NA,TRBJ2-2,TGTGCCACCAGCAGGGACAGCGGGGAGCTGTTTTTT,CATSRDSGELFF
NA,TRBV29-1,NA,TRBJ2-5,TGCAGCGTTGTGGGGGGCGCGGGGACCCAGTACTTC,CSVVGGAGTQYF
once,TRBV7-6,TRBD1,TRBJ1-1,TGTGCCAGCAGCTTTAACTACAGGGGACCTTTAACTGAAGCTTTCTTT,CASSFNYRGPLTEAFF